This T cell receptor (beta chain) was sequenced for a study of shared clonotypes between healthy human individuals. Whole-study findings and limits: Relative to clonotypes present in all four donors, those not shared had lower generation probabilities.

The authors divided CD4+ cells into CD45RA+ naive and CD45RA-negative memory subsets. Only in-frame clones appear in the TCRdb table, and some are missing; sequencing was by immunoSEQ multiplex PCR. The table records 2 million to 2.5 million clones, approximately 94% of them present only once. Germline CDR1 reads SGHRS; CDR2 reads YFSETQ. V lost 0 bases to trimming and J lost 3 bases, with 7 bases between them. The CDR3 length is 14 residues. The count of this clone is one. Its antigen is still unknown. This CDR3 is also generated by other DNA sequences in the sample. This clonotype originated in a man between 18 and 35 years old in good health. Some clones in this sample may be carry-over from other donors' samples. Sequencing input: naive CD4+ T cells from PBMCs. Subset in this sample: CD45RA+ positively selected. This sequence joins TRBV5-1 and TRBJ1-5, with TRBD1 as a possible D gene (5 bases). DNA of the CDR3: TGCGCCAGCAGCTTGGGAGGGGCCAATCAGCCCCAGCATTTT. Translated, it gives CASSLGGANQPQHF.